In its sample, the clone carrying this T cell receptor (beta chain) was seen a few times. Preparation of the TCRbeta library was carried out with unique molecular identifiers. TCRdb passed the PCR reads through MiXCR, listing each CDR3 protein once. The table includes 600,000 to 700,000 distinct CDR3 sequences, 10% to 15% detected once. The sample belongs to a study of T-cell reconstitution after alpha-beta-depleted transplantation in children. This CDR3 is 15 amino acids long. V was cut by 3 bases and J by 6 bases, with 18 bases left in between. The source is a girl aged 2 to 10 with congenital amegakaryocytic thrombocytopenia, due to receive a stem cell transplant. The material was PBMCs, obtained before TCRalphabeta/CD19-depleted stem cell transplant. The J gene is TRBJ2-7, the V gene TRBV12-3 or TRBV12-4; D unresolved. The CDR3 DNA reads as TGTGCCAGCAGTTTGCCGGCCCTTACTTCTCCCGAGCAGTACTTC. Translation: CASSLPALTSPEQYF.